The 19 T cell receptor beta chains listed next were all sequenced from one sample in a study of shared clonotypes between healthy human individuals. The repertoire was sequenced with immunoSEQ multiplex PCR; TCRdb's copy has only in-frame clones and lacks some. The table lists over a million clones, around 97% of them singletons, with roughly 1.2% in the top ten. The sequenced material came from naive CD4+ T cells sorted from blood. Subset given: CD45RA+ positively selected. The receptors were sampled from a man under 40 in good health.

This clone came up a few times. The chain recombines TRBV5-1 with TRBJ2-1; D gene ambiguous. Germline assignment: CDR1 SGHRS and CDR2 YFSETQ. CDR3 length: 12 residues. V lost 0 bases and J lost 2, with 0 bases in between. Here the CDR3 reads CASSLAYNEQFF. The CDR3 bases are TGCGCCAGCAGCTTGGCCTACAATGAGCAGTTCTTC.

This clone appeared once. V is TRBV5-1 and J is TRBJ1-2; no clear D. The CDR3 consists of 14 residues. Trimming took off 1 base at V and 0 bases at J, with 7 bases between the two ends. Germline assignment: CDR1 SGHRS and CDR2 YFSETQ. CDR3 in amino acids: CASSLLHSNYGYTF. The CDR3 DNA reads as TGCGCCAGCAGCTTGTTACATTCTAACTATGGCTACACCTTC.

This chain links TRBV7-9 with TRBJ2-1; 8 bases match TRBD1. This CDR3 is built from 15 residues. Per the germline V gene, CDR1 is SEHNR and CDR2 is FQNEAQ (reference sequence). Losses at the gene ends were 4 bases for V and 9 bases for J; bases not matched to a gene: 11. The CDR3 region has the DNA TGTGCCAGCAGCTCGCAGGGGGCCCTTTCAGGTGAGCAGTTCTTC. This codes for CASSSQGALSGEQFF. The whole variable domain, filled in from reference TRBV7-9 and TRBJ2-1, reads DTGVSQNPRHKITKRGQNVTFRCDPISEHNRLYWYRQTLGQGPEFLTYFQNEAQLEKSRLLSDRFSAERPKGSFSTLEIQRTEQGDSAMYLCASSSQGALSGEQFFGPGTRLTVL.

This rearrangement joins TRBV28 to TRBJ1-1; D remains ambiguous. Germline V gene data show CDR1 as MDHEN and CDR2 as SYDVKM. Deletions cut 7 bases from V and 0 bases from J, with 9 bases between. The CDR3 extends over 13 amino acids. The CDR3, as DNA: TGTGCCAGCACCACTAGCATGAACACTGAAGCTTTCTTT. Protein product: CASTTSMNTEAFF.

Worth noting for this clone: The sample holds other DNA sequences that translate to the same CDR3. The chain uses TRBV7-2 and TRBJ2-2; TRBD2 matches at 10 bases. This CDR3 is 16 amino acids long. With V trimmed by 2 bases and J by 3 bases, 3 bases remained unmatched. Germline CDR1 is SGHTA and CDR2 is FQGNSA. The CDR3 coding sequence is TGTGCCAGCAGCTTAAGTAGCGGGAGGTACACCGGGGAGCTGTTTTTT. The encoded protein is CASSLSSGRYTGELFF.

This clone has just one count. In DNA form, the CDR3 reads TGTGCCAGCAGCAGGACCCCATCAGACGACGGTAGTGTAAAACTGTTTTTT. It specifies CASSRTPSDDGSVKLFF. V usage is TRBV21-1 and J usage is TRBJ1-4. TRBV21-1 is recorded as a pseudogene. The CDR3 runs to 17 residues.

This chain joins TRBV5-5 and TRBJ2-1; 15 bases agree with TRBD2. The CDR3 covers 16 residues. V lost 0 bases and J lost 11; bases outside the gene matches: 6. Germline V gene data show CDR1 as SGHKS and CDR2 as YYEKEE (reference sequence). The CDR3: CASSLGPGTSGRKQFF. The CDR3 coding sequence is TGTGCCAGCAGCTTGGGCCCCGGGACTAGCGGGAGGAAGCAGTTCTTC.

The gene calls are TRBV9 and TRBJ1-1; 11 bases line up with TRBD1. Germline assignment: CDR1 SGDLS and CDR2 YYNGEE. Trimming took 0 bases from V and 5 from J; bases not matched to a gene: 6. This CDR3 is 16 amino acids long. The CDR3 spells CASSVAPDRGRTEAFF. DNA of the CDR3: TGTGCCAGCAGCGTAGCACCGGACAGGGGGCGAACTGAAGCTTTCTTT.

The CDR3 nucleotides read TGTGCCAGCAAGGACAGGGCACCCTACGAGCAGTACTTC. As protein: CASKDRAPYEQYF. This chain links TRBV2 with TRBJ2-7, with 8 bases lining up with TRBD1. Germline values: CDR1 SNHLY, CDR2 FYNNEI. With V trimmed by 7 bases and J by 2 bases, 4 bases remained unmatched. The CDR3 runs to 13 residues.

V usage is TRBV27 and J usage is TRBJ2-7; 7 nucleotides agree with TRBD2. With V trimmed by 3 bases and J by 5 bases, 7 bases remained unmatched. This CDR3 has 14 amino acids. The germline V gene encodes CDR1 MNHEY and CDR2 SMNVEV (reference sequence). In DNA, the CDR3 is TGTGCCAGCAGTTTCCAGGGAGGGCCCCACGAGCAGTACTTC. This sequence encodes CASSFQGGPHEQYF.

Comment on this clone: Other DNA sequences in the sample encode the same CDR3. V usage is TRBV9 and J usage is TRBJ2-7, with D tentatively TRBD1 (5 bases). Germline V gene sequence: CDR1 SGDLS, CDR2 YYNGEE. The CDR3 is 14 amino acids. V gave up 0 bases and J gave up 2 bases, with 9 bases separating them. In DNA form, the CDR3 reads TGTGCCAGCAGCGTAGGTCAGGGCACCTACGAGCAGTACTTC. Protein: CASSVGQGTYEQYF.

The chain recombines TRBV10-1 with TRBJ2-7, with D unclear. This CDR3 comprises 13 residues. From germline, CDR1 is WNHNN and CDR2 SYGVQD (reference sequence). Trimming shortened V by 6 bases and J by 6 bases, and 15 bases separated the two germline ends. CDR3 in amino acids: CASRETASGEQYF. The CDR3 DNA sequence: TGCGCCAGCAGGGAGACGGCTTCGGGCGAGCAGTACTTC.

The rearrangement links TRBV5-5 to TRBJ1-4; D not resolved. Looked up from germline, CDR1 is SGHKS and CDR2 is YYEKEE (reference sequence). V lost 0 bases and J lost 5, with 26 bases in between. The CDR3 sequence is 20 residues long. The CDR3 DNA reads TGTGCCAGCAGCTTGGAGCCTACAACCTCCTGGGTAGGCGGGAATGAAAAACTGTTTTTT. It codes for CASSLEPTTSWVGGNEKLFF.

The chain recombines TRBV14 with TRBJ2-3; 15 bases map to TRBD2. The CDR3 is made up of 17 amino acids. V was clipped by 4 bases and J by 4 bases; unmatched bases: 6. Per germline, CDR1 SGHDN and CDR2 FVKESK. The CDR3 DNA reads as TGTGCCAGCAGCCGGACTAGCGGGAGGGCCCCGTCAGATACGCAGTATTTT. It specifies CASSRTSGRAPSDTQYF.

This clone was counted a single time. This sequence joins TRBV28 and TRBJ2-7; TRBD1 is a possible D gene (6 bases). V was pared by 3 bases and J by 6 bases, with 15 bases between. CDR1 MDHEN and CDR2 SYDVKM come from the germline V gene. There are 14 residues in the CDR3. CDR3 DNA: TGTGCCAGCAGTTTCACAGGGTCCCCCTCCGAGCAGTACTTC. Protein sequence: CASSFTGSPSEQYF.

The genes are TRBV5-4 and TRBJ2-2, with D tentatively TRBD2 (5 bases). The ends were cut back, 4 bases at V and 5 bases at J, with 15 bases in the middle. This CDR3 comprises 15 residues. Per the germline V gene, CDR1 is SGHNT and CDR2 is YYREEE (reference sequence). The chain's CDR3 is CASSRLSEGTGELFF. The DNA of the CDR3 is TGTGCCAGCAGCCGACTATCGGAAGGGACCGGGGAGCTGTTTTTT. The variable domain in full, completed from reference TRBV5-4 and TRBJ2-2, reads ETGVTQSPTHLIKTRGQQVTLRCSSQSGHNTVSWYQQALGQGPQFIFQYYREEENGRGNFPPRFSGLQFPNYSSELNVNALELDDSALYLCASSRLSEGTGELFFGEGSRLTVL.

The CDR3 DNA follows: TGTGCCACCAGCAGAGACATGTCCAGCTCCTACAATGAGCAGTTCTTC. As protein: CATSRDMSSSYNEQFF. The rearrangement joins TRBV15 to TRBJ2-1; no reliable D call. CDR3 length: 16 residues. Per germline, CDR1 LNHNV and CDR2 YYDKDF (reference sequence). The V end lost 0 bases, the J end lost 0 bases, and 9 bases lay between the germline ends.

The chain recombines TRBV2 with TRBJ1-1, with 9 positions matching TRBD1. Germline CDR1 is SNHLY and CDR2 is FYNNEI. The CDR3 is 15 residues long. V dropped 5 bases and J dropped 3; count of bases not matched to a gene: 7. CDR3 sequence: CASSKGGTGYTEAFF. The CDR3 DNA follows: TGTGCCAGCAGTAAGGGGGGGACAGGGTACACTGAAGCTTTCTTT.

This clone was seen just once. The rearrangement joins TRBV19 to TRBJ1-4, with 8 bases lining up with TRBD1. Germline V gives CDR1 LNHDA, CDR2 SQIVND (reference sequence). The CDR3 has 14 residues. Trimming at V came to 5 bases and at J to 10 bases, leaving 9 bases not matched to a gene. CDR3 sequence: CASSALDRGGKLFF. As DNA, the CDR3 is TGTGCCAGTAGTGCCCTTGACAGGGGAGGAAAACTGTTTTTT.